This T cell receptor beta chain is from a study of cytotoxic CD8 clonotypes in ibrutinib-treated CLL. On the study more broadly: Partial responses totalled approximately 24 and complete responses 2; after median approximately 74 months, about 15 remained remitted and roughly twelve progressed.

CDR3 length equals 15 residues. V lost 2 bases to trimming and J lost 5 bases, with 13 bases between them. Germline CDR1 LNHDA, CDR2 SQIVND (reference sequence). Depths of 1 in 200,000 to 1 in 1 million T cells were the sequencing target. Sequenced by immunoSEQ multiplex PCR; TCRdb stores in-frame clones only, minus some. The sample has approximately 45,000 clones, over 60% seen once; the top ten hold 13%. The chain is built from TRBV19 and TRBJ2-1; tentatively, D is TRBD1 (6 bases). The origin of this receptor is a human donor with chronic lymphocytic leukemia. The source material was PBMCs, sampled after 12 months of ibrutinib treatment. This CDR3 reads CASSITGSYDNEQFF. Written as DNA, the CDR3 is TGTGCCAGTAGTATAACAGGGTCCTATGACAATGAGCAGTTCTTC.